This T cell receptor (beta chain) was sequenced in a study of spatial heterogeneity in lung cancer. The overall study: Tumor-region TCR transcript counts correlated strongly with a T cell module score from matched bulk RNA-seq.

TCRdb passed the 5' RACE reads through MiXCR, listing each CDR3 protein once. The table has fewer than 7,500 distinct CDR3 sequences, 12% to 15% seen once. This clonotype showed up just a few times. No antigen is known for it. This beta chain was picked up by a library intended for alpha chains and is off target, so its count carries little meaning. The time point here: sample taken at primary tumor resection. CDR3 length equals 15 residues. With 8 bases clipped from V and 13 bases from J, the junction kept 17 bases outside the gene matches. The germline CDR1 and CDR2 sequences are MDHEN and SYDVKM. Findings of the study overall: When ubiquitous and regional expanded TCRs were counted, their numbers tracked ubiquitous and regional nonsynonymous mutations, respectively. How many expanded intratumoral alpha and beta TCRs were present tracked the tumor mutation count, which was a count of nonsynonymous mutations.

The clonotype was recovered from a male donor with early-stage non-small cell lung cancer. The chain employs TRBV28 and TRBJ1-6; TRBD1 agrees at 7 bases. This material consisted of lung tumor tissue, taken at surgery. The CDR3 spells CASDGSGTAAYPLHF. The CDR3 DNA follows: TGTGCCAGCGATGGTTCCGGGACAGCGGCTTATCCCCTCCACTTT.